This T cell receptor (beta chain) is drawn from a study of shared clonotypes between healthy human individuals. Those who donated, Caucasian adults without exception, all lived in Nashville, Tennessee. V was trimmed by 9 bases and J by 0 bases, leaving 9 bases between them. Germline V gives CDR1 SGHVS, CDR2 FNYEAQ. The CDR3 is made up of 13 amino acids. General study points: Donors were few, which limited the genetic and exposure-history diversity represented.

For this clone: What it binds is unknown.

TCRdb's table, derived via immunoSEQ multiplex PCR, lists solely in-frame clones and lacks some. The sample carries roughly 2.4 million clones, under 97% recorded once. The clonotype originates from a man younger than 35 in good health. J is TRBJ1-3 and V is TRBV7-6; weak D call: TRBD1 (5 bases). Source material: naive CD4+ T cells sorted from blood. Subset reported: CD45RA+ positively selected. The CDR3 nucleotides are TGTGCCAGTTGGGACTACTCTGGAAACACCATATATTTT. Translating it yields CASWDYSGNTIYF.